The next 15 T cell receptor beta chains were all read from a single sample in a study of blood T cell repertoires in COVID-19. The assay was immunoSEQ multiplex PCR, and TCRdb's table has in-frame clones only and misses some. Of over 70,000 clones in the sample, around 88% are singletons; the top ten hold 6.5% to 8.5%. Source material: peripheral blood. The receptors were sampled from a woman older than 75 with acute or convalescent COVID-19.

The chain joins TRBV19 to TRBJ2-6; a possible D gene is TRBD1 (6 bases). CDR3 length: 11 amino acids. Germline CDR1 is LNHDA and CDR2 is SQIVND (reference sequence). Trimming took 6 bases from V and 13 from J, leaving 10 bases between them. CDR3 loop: CASSLTGVLTF. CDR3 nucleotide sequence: TGTGCCAGTAGCCTGACAGGTGTCCTGACTTTC.

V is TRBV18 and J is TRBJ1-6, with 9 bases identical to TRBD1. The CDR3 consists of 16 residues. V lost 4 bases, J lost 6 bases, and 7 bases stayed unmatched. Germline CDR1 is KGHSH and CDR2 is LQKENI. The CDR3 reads CASSRWTGEGNSPLHF. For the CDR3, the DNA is TGTGCCAGCTCACGATGGACAGGGGAAGGTAATTCACCCCTCCACTTT.

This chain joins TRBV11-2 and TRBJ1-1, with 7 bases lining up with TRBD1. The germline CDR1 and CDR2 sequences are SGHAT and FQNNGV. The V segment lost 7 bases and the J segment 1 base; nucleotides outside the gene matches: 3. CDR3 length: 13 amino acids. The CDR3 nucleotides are TGTGCCAGCACCAGGACAGGGAACACTGAAGCTTTCTTT. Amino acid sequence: CASTRTGNTEAFF.

The CDR3 sequence is CASSNLRTEAFF. The CDR3 DNA sequence: TGTGCCAGTAGTAACCTGAGAACTGAAGCTTTCTTT. This chain uses TRBV19 with TRBJ1-1; D unclear. This CDR3 is built from 12 residues. In germline, CDR1 is LNHDA, CDR2 SQIVND (reference sequence). Between the trimmed V and J ends, which lost 4 bases and 5 bases, there was a span of 8 bases.

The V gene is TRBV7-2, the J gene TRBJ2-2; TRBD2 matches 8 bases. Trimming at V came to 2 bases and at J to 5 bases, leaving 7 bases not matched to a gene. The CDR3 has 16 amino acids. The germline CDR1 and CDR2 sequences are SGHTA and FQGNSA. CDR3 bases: TGTGCCAGCAGCTTAAAAGCGGGGGTCCTTACCGGGGAGCTGTTTTTT. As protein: CASSLKAGVLTGELFF.

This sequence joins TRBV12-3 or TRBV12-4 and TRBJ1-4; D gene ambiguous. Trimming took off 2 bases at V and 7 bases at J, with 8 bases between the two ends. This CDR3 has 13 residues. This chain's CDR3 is CASSLFLGEKLFF. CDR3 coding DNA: TGTGCCAGCAGTTTATTTCTCGGTGAAAAACTGTTTTTT.

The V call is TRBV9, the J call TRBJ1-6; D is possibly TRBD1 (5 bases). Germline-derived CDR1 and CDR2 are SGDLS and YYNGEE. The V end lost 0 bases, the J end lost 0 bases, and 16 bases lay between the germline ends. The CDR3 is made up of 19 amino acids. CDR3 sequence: CASSVDPTGSISYNSPLHF. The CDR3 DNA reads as TGTGCCAGCAGCGTAGATCCTACAGGTTCAATCTCCTATAATTCACCCCTCCACTTT.

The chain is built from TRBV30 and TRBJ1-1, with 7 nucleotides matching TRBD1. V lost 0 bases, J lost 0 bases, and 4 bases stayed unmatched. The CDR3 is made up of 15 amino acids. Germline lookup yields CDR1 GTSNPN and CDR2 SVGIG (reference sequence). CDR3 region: CAWSVQGSMNTEAFF. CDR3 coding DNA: TGTGCCTGGAGTGTACAGGGGAGTATGAACACTGAAGCTTTCTTT.

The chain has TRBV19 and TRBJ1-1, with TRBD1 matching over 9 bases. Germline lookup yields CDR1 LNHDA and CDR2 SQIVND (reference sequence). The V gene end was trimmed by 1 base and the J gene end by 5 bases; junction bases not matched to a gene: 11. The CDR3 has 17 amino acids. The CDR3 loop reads CASSIAGTGWVWTEAFF. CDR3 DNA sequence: TGTGCCAGTAGTATAGCTGGGACAGGGTGGGTTTGGACTGAAGCTTTCTTT.

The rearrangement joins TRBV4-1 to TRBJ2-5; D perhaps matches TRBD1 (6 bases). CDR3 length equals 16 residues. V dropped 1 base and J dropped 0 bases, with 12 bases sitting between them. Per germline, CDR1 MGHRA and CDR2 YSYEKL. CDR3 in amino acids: CASSQGSGTNQETQYF. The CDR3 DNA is TGCGCCAGCAGCCAAGGGTCAGGGACAAACCAAGAGACCCAGTACTTC.

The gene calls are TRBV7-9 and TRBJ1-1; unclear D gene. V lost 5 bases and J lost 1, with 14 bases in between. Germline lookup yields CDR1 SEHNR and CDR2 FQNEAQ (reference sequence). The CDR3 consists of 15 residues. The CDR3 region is CASSPMSLGNTEAFF. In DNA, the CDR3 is TGTGCCAGCAGCCCTATGAGCCTAGGGAACACTGAAGCTTTCTTT.

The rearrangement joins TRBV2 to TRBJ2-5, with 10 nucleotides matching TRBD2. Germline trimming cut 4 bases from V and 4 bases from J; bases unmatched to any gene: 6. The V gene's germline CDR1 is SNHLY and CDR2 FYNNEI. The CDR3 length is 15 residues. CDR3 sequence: CASSGRTSGLETQYF. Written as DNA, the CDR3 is TGTGCCAGCAGTGGAAGGACTAGCGGATTAGAGACCCAGTACTTC.

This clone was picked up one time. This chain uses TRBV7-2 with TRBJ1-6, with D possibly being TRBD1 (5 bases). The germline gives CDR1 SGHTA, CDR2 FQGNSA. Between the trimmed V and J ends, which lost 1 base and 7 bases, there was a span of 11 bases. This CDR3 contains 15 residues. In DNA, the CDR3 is TGTGCCAGCAGCTTAGAAACAGGAACGAATTCACCCCTCCACTTT. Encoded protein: CASSLETGTNSPLHF.

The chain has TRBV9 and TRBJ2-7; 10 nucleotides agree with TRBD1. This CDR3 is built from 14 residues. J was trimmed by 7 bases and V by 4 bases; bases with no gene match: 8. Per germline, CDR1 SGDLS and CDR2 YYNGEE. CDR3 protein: CASSPGDRGVEQYF. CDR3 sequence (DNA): TGTGCCAGCAGCCCCGGGGACAGGGGCGTGGAGCAGTACTTC. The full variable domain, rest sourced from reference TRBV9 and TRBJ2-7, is DSGVTQTPKHLITATGQRVTLRCSPRSGDLSVYWYQQSLDQGLQFLIQYYNGEERAKGNILERFSAQQFPDLHSELNLSSLELGDSALYFCASSPGDRGVEQYFGPGTRLTVT.

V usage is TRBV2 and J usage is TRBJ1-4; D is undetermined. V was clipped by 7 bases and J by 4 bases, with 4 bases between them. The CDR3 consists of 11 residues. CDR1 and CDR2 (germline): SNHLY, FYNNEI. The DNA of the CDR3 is TGTGCCAGCATCTATAATGAAAAACTGTTTTTT. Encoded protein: CASIYNEKLFF.